In its sample, the clone carrying this T cell receptor (beta chain) was seen many times. This entry is derived from a study of T cells in Graves' hyperthyroidism and ophthalmopathy. Amplification of TCR beta CDR3 regions was performed using RNA transcripts as template. When the TCR CDR3 underwent first-round RT-PCR, the HTBI primer set was used. TCRdb analysed the multiplex PCR reads with MiXCR anew, one entry per CDR3 protein. The profile shows hundreds of thousands of distinct CDR3 sequences, around 15% of them singletons. Germline V gene lookup returns CDR1 SGHRS and CDR2 YFSETQ. After removal of 4 bases from V and 0 bases from J, the junction contained 4 bases not matched to a gene. The CDR3 is 15 amino acids.

This receptor was identified in a woman younger than 45 with Graves' hyperthyroidism. The sequencing input was blood. The chain has TRBV5-1 and TRBJ2-1; 7 nucleotides match TRBD2. In DNA form, the CDR3 reads TGCGCCAGCAGCCTAGCGGATAGCTCCTACAATGAGCAGTTCTTC. Its translation is CASSLADSSYNEQFF.